These 19 T cell receptor beta chains were sequenced from one sample in a study of T cell clonotyping in hematopoietic cell transplantation. TCRdb's copy holds only in-frame clones and misses some; the assay was immunoSEQ multiplex PCR. The sample carries 7,300 or so clones, approximately 96% recorded once. Specimen: PBMCs, collected 30 days after allogeneic stem cell transplant. These TCRs come from a male patient in his thirties or forties who had an allogeneic stem cell transplant from a related donor, so the T cells may come from the graft donor. Some clones in this sample may be carry-over from other donors' samples.

This clone has just one count. The rearrangement joins TRBV6-6 to TRBJ1-2; D is possibly TRBD1 (6 bases). Looked up from germline, CDR1 is MNHNY and CDR2 is SVGAGI (reference sequence). The CDR3 has 15 amino acids. V dropped 4 bases and J dropped 8 bases, with 20 bases sitting between them. CDR3 loop: CASSSGVGSGAGYTF. The CDR3, as DNA: TGTGCCAGCAGTTCCGGGGTAGGATCGGGGGCGGGCTACACCTTC.

The gene calls are TRBV5-1 and TRBJ1-1; the D is unclear. Deletions cut 0 bases from V and 0 bases from J, with 9 bases between. Germline CDR1 is SGHRS and CDR2 is YFSETQ. This CDR3 spans 15 amino acids. CDR3 coding DNA: TGCGCCAGCAGCTTGGCCAGGATCGTGAACACTGAAGCTTTCTTT. Encoded protein: CASSLARIVNTEAFF.

The rearrangement links TRBV28 to TRBJ2-5; no definite D call. The V gene's germline CDR1 is MDHEN and CDR2 SYDVKM. This CDR3 contains 13 residues. V was clipped by 5 bases and J by 5 bases, with 12 bases between them. The CDR3 here is CASSESPRETQYF. The CDR3 nucleotides read TGTGCCAGCAGTGAAAGTCCAAGGGAGACCCAGTACTTC. Drawing the rest from reference TRBV28 and TRBJ2-5, the complete variable domain is DVKVTQSSRYLVKRTGEKVFLECVQDMDHENMFWYRQDPGLGLRLIYFSYDVKMKEKGDIPEGYSVSREKKERFSLILESASTNQTSMYLCASSESPRETQYFGPGTRLLVL.

The CDR3 region has the DNA TGCGCCAGCAGCTTGGATGGACTTAACTACGAGCAGTACTTC. It encodes CASSLDGLNYEQYF. The rearrangement joins TRBV5-1 to TRBJ2-7; perhaps TRBD2 as D (5 bases). V lost 0 bases, J lost 3 bases, and 10 bases lay in between. The CDR3 runs to 14 residues. The germline gives CDR1 SGHRS, CDR2 YFSETQ.

The chain carries TRBV27 and TRBJ1-2; 10 bases are shared with TRBD1. Germline CDR1 MNHEY, CDR2 SMNVEV (reference sequence). This CDR3 has 15 residues. With 0 bases clipped from V and 7 bases from J, the junction kept 5 bases outside the gene matches. CDR3 sequence: CASSLSGTGVGGYTF. The CDR3 nucleotides are TGTGCCAGCAGTTTATCGGGGACAGGGGTTGGTGGCTACACCTTC.

This clone was recorded a few times. The rearrangement joins TRBV4-2 to TRBJ2-7; tentatively, D is TRBD1 (7 bases). This CDR3 has 14 amino acids. CDR1 is LGHNA and CDR2 is YNFKEQ in the germline V gene. V lost 6 bases, J lost 2 bases, and 14 bases lay in between. CDR3 residues: CASSTQGGTYEQYF. The DNA of the CDR3 is TGTGCCAGCAGTACCCAGGGGGGTACCTACGAGCAGTACTTC.

This sequence joins TRBV19 and TRBJ2-7; the D gene is possibly TRBD2 (6 bases). This CDR3 spans 15 amino acids. Per the germline V gene, CDR1 is LNHDA and CDR2 is SQIVND (reference sequence). Deletions cut 0 bases from V and 2 bases from J, with 11 bases between. DNA for the CDR3: TGTGCCAGTAGTATAGATCTGCGGGGAGCCTACGAGCAGTACTTC. The encoded protein is CASSIDLRGAYEQYF.

The V call is TRBV4-2, the J call TRBJ2-5; D is ambiguous. Germline assignment: CDR1 LGHNA and CDR2 YNFKEQ. The CDR3 length is 13 residues. V lost 2 bases to trimming and J lost 7 bases, with 11 bases between them. The CDR3 coding sequence is TGTGCCAGCAGCCAATCCGACCCGGGGACCCAGTACTTC. Its protein is CASSQSDPGTQYF.

This clone was counted a few times. J is TRBJ1-6 and V is TRBV19; D unclear. Germline CDR1 and CDR2: LNHDA and SQIVND (reference sequence). This CDR3 spans 14 amino acids. V was pared by 9 bases and J by 5 bases, with 14 bases between. The CDR3 is CASSSLQDNSPLHF. CDR3 nucleotide sequence: TGTGCCAGCTCCTCGTTGCAAGATAATTCACCCCTCCACTTT.

V is TRBV28 and J is TRBJ2-5; TRBD2 agrees at 8 bases. The germline V gene encodes CDR1 MDHEN and CDR2 SYDVKM. The CDR3 has 15 residues. V dropped 3 bases and J dropped 2; count of bases not matched to a gene: 5. The CDR3 DNA reads as TGTGCCAGCAGTTTCTTAACGGGGGGGCAAGAGACCCAGTACTTC. As protein: CASSFLTGGQETQYF.

The rearrangement links TRBV13 to TRBJ1-1; D remains unclear. Germline V gene data show CDR1 as PRHDT and CDR2 as FYEKMQ (reference sequence). CDR3 length equals 13 residues. Trimming took off 5 bases at V and 6 bases at J, with 13 bases between the two ends. CDR3 sequence reads: CASSLEVAAEAFF. The DNA of the CDR3 is TGTGCCAGCAGCCTAGAAGTGGCGGCTGAAGCTTTCTTT.

This rearrangement joins TRBV19 to TRBJ1-1, with D hard to call. CDR1 is LNHDA, CDR2 SQIVND, per germline (reference sequence). The CDR3 has 12 amino acids. Between the trimmed V and J ends, which lost 3 bases and 8 bases, there was a span of 10 bases. The CDR3 protein is CASSIRREEAFF. Written as DNA, the CDR3 is TGTGCCAGTAGTATTCGGAGGGAGGAAGCTTTCTTT. Combining the CDR3 with reference TRBV19 and TRBJ1-1 gives the whole variable domain DGGITQSPKYLFRKEGQNVTLSCEQNLNHDAMYWYRQDPGQGLRLIYYSQIVNDFQKGDIAEGYSVSREKKESFPLTVTSAQKNPTAFYLCASSIRREEAFFGQGTRLTVV.

V is TRBV30 and J is TRBJ1-4; D perhaps matches TRBD1 (6 bases). This CDR3 has 16 amino acids. Germline CDR1 reads GTSNPN; CDR2 reads SVGIG (reference sequence). Trimming took off 1 base at V and 7 bases at J, with 19 bases between the two ends. The CDR3 nucleotides read TGTGCCTGGAGTGCCGCCTCTGTGGGGGCCGTTGAAAAACTGTTTTTT. It yields the protein CAWSAASVGAVEKLFF.

CDR3 DNA sequence: TGTGCCAGCAGCTCCGGGACAGGGTGGGATTATAACTATGGCTACACCTTC. This encodes CASSSGTGWDYNYGYTF. V and J are TRBV28 and TRBJ1-2; TRBD1 aligns across 9 bases. Germline CDR1 and CDR2: MDHEN and SYDVKM. The length of the CDR3 is 17 residues. With 6 bases clipped from V and 1 base from J, the junction kept 12 bases outside the gene matches.

V is TRBV7-2 and J is TRBJ1-6, with D possibly matching TRBD1 (6 bases). The CDR3 extends over 15 amino acids. The V gene's germline CDR1 is SGHTA and CDR2 FQGNSA. V lost 5 bases to trimming and J lost 7 bases, with 15 bases between them. This CDR3 reads CASSTRQAQNSPLHF. The CDR3 DNA is TGTGCCAGCAGCACTAGACAGGCCCAAAATTCACCCCTCCACTTT.

The V call is TRBV6-5, the J call TRBJ1-6; D remains unclear. V gave up 0 bases and J gave up 0 bases, with 3 bases separating them. This CDR3 contains 15 residues. Germline CDR1 reads MNHEY; CDR2 reads SVGAGI. CDR3 bases: TGTGCCAGCAGTTACTCTGCCTCCTATAATTCACCCCTCCACTTT. Translated, it gives CASSYSASYNSPLHF.

This clone was observed a handful of times. The chain carries TRBV2 and TRBJ1-4, with 9 bases aligning to TRBD1. The CDR3 is made up of 14 amino acids. The germline CDR1 and CDR2 sequences are SNHLY and FYNNEI. V shed 5 bases and J 7 bases; nucleotides not matched to a gene: 5. CDR3 loop: CASSTGGLSEKLFF. The CDR3 nucleotides are TGTGCCAGCAGTACAGGGGGCTTAAGTGAAAAACTGTTTTTT.

The chain uses TRBV28 and TRBJ1-1; the D gene is possibly TRBD1 (5 bases). Germline CDR1 MDHEN, CDR2 SYDVKM. V was clipped by 7 bases and J by 8 bases, with 20 bases between them. The CDR3 spans 14 residues. CDR3 DNA sequence: TGTGCCAGCACTCCAAGGGACGCTAGTAAGGAAGCTTTCTTT. Translation gives CASTPRDASKEAFF.

This chain joins TRBV4-1 and TRBJ1-2, with D possibly being TRBD1 (5 bases). This CDR3 region has 17 residues. V gave up 0 bases and J gave up 2 bases, with 16 bases separating them. Germline CDR1 MGHRA, CDR2 YSYEKL. CDR3 sequence: CASSQDLSGGVNYGYTF. The CDR3, as DNA: TGCGCCAGCAGCCAAGACTTGTCGGGGGGGGTAAACTATGGCTACACCTTC.